This T cell receptor (beta chain) was profiled in a study of glioma-infiltrating T cells. Background on the study: Low-grade gliomas were grade II; glioblastomas were grade IV at initial diagnosis. Study observations and caveats: Gliomas, especially low-grade, showed above-expected tissue-blood divergence; non-neoplastic patients showed below. Tissue and blood shared very few CDR3 sequences.

TCR alpha and beta CDR3 regions were amplified from RNA using iRepertoire nested multiplex PCR. Input was roughly 85-450 ng of tissue mRNA or PBMC total RNA. TCRdb used MiXCR to reprocess the multiplex PCR reads, holding one entry per CDR3 protein. This table has roughly 350,000 distinct CDR3 sequences, 41% appearing once. Of note for this clonotype: Its antigen is as yet unknown.

CDR3 length: 15 amino acids. Germline assignment: CDR1 SQVTM and CDR2 ANQGSEA. V lost 1 base to trimming and J lost 4 bases; unmatched junction nucleotides: 5. The J gene is TRBJ2-1, the V gene TRBV29-1; 9 bases align to TRBD2. The sequence came from a human donor with low-grade glioma or glioblastoma, undergoing nonglioma brain surgery, or in good health (not recorded which). The sequenced sample was glioma tissue, nonneoplastic brain tissue, or PBMCs (not recorded which). The CDR3 loop is CSVEGQGLAYNEQFF. CDR3 DNA: TGCAGCGTTGAAGGACAGGGACTAGCATACAATGAGCAGTTCTTC.